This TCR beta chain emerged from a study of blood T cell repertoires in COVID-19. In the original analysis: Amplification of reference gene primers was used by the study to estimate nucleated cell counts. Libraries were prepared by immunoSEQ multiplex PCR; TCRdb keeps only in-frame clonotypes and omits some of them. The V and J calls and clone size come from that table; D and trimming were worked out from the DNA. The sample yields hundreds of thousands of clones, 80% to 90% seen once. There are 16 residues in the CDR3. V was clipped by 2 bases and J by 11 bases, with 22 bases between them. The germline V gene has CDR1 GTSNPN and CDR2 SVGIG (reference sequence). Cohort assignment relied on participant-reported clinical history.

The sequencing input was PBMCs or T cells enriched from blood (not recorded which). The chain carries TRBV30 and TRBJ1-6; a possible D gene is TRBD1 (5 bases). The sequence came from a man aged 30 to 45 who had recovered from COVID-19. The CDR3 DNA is TGTGCCTGGAGTCCCAGCGTGGGCAGGGTGGTTGCACCCCTCCACTTT. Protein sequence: CAWSPSVGRVVAPLHF.